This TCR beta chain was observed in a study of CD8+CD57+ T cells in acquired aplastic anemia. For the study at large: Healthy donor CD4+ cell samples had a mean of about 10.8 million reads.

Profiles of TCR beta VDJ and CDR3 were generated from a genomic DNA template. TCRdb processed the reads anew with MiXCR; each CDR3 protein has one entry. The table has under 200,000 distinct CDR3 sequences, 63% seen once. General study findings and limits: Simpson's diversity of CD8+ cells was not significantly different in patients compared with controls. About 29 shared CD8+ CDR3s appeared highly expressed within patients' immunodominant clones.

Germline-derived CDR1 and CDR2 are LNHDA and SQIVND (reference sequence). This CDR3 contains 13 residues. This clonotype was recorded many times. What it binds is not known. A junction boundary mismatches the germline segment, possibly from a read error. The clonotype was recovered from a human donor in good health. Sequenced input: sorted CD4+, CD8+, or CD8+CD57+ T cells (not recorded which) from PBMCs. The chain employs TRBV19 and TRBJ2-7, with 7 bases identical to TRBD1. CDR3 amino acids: CASSVDRVSEQYF. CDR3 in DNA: TGTGCCAGTAGTGTAGACAGGGTTAGCGAGCAGTACTTC.